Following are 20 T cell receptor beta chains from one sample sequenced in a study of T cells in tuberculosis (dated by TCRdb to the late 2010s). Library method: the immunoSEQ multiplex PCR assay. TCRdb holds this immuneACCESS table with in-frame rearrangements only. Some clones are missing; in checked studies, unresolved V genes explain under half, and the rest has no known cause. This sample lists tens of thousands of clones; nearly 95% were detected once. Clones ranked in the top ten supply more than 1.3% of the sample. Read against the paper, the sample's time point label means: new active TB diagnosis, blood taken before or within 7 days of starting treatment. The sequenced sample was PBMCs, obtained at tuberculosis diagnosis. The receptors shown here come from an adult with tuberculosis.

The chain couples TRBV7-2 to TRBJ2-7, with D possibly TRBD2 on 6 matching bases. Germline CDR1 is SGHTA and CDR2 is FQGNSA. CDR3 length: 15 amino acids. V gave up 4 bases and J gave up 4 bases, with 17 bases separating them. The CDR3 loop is CASSSGLTAAYEQYF. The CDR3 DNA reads TGTGCCAGCAGCTCCGGACTAACAGCCGCGTACGAGCAGTACTTC.

CDR3 coding DNA: TGTGCCTGGAGTGTACCGATAGCGTCGGGCCACGAGCAGTACTTC. This gives the protein CAWSVPIASGHEQYF. J is TRBJ2-7 and V is TRBV30; tentative D call: TRBD2 (5 bases). Germline V lookup: CDR1 GTSNPN, CDR2 SVGIG (reference sequence). The CDR3 length is 15 residues. V lost 0 bases and J lost 5, with 17 bases in between.

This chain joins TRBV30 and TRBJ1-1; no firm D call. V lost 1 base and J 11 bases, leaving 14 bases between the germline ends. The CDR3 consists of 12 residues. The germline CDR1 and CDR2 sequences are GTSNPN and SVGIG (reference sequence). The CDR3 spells CAWSGGLGRAFF. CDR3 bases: TGTGCCTGGAGTGGAGGCCTCGGCCGGGCTTTCTTT.

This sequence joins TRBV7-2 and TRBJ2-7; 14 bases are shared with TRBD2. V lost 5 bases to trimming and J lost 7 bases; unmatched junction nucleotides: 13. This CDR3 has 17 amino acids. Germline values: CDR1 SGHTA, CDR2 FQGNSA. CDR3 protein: CASSPSRRLAGGGEQYF. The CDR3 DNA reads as TGTGCCAGCAGCCCTAGTAGGCGACTAGCGGGAGGGGGAGAGCAGTACTTC.

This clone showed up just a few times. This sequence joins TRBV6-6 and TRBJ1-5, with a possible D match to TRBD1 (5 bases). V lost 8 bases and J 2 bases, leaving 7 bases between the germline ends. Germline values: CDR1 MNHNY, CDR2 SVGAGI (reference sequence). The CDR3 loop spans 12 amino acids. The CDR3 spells CASAGGNQPQHF. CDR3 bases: TGTGCCAGCGCGGGGGGCAATCAGCCCCAGCATTTT.

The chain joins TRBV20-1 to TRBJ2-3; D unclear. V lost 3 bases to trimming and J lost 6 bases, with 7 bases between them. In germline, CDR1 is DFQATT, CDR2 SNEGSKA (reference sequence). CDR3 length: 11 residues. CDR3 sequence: CSARRMDTQYF. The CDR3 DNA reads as TGCAGTGCTAGGAGGATGGATACGCAGTATTTT.

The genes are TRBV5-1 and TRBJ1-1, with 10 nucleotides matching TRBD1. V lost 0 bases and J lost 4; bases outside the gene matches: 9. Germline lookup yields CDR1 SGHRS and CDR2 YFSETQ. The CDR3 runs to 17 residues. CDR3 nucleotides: TGCGCCAGCAGCTTGGCGGCCGGGACAGGGGTCAGCACTGAAGCTTTCTTT. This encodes CASSLAAGTGVSTEAFF.

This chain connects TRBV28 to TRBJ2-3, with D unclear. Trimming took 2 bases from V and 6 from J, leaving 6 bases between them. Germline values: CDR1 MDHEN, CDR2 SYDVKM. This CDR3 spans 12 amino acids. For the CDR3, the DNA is TGTGCCAGCAGTTTAAACACCGATACGCAGTATTTT. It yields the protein CASSLNTDTQYF.

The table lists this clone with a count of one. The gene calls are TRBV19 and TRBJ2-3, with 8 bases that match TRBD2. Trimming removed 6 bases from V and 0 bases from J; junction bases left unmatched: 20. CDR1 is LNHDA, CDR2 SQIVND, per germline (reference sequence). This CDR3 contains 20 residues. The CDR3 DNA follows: TGTGCCAGTAGCCGGTTGGGGCTAGCGGGCGGTGGAACTAGCACAGATACGCAGTATTTT. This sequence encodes CASSRLGLAGGGTSTDTQYF.

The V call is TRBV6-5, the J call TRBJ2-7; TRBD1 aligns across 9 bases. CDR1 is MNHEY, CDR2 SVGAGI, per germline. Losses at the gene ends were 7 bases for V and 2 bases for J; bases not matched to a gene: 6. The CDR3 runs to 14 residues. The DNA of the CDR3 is TGTGCCAGCAAAGATACAGGGGGCACCTACGAGCAGTACTTC. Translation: CASKDTGGTYEQYF.

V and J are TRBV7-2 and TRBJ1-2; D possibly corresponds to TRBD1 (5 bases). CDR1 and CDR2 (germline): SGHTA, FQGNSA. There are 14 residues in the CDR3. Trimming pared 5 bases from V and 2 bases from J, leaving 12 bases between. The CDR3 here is CASSPRTMNYGYTF. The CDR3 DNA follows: TGTGCCAGCAGCCCGAGGACAATGAACTATGGCTACACCTTC.

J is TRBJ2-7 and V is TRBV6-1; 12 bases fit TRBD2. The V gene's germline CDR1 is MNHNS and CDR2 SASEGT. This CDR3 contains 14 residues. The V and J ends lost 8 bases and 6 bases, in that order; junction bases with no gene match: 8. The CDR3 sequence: CASAASGRGLEQYF. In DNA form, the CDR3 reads TGTGCCAGCGCCGCTAGCGGGAGGGGGCTCGAGCAGTACTTC.

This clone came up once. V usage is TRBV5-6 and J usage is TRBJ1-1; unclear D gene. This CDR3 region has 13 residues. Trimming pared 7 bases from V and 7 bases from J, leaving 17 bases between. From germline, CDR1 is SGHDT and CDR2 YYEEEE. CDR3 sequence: CASYNFGPGEAFF. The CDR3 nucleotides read TGTGCCAGCTATAATTTTGGGCCTGGTGAAGCTTTCTTT.

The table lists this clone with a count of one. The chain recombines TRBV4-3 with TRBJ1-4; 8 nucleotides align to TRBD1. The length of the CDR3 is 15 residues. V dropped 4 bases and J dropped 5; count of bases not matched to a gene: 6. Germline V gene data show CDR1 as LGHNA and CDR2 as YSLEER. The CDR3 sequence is CASSPDRVGNEKLFF. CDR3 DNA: TGCGCCAGCAGCCCGGACAGGGTGGGGAATGAAAAACTGTTTTTT.

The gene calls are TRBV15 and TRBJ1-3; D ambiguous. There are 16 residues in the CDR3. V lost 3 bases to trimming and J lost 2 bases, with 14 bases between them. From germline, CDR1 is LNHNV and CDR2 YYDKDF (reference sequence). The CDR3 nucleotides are TGTGCCACCAGCAGGTGCCTTCGGGTGACTGGAAACACCATATATTTT. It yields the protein CATSRCLRVTGNTIYF.

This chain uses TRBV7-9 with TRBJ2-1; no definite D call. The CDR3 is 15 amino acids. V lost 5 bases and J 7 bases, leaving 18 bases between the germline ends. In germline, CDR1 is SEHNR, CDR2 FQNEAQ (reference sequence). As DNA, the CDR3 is TGTGCCAGCAGCCCACCCTTCCGCGGTGGGAATGAGCAGTTCTTC. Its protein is CASSPPFRGGNEQFF.

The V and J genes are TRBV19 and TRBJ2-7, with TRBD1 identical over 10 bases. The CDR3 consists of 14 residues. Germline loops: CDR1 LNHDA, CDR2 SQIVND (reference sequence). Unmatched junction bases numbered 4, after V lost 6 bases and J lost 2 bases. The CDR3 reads CASRAGQGTYEQYF. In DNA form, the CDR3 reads TGTGCCAGTAGGGCGGGACAGGGGACCTACGAGCAGTACTTC.

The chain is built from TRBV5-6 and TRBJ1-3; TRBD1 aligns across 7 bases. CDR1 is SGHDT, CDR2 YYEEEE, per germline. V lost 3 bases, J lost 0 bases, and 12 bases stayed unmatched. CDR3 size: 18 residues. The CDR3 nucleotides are TGTGCCAGCAGCTCCGTGTTGAGGGGGCCTGTCTCTGGAAACACCATATATTTT. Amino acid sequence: CASSSVLRGPVSGNTIYF.

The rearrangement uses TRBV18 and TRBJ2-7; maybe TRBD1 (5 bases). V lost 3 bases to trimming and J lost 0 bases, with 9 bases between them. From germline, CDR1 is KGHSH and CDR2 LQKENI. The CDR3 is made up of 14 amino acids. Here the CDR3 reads CASSPQGLSYEQYF. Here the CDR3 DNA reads TGTGCCAGCTCACCGCAGGGCCTCTCCTACGAGCAGTACTTC.

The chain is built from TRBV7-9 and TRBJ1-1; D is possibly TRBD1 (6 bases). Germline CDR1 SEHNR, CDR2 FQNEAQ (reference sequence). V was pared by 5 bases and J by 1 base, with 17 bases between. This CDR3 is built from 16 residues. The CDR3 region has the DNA TGTGCCAGCAGCCCCGTCTGGGGGGGCGGGAACACTGAAGCTTTCTTT. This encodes CASSPVWGGGNTEAFF.